These 19 T cell receptor beta chains share one sample of origin, sequenced in a study of blood T cells in healthy people across ages. A sample-barcoded 5' primer and a J-beta primer mix were used in a second PCR of about 7 to 12 cycles. TCRdb independently ran MiXCR on the 5' RACE reads; one entry per CDR3 protein. The sample records about 1.4 million distinct CDR3 sequences, 59% being singletons. The specimen was blood. The receptor set was obtained from a young man in good health.

In this sample, this clonotype turned up a few times. The chain recombines TRBV6-4 with TRBJ2-1; D assignment may be TRBD1 or TRBD2 (5 bases each). The CDR3 is 15 amino acids. V was pared by 0 bases and J by 10 bases, with 16 bases between. Germline CDR1 reads MRHNA; CDR2 reads SNTAGT. CDR3 DNA sequence: TGTGCCAGCAGTGACTCGGGAGTGGTTGGGGCAGAGCAGTTCTTC. Translating it yields CASSDSGVVGAEQFF.

The chain combines TRBV3-1 with TRBJ1-4; no firm D call. CDR1 is LGHDT and CDR2 is YNNKEL in the germline V gene (reference sequence). V lost 4 bases and J 5 bases, leaving 14 bases between the germline ends. The CDR3 runs 15 residues. The CDR3 DNA reads as TGTGCCAGCAGCCCCCCGGGGAGCGGGAATGAAAAACTGTTTTTT. As protein: CASSPPGSGNEKLFF.

This chain links TRBV20-1 with TRBJ2-1; no firm D call. V lost 3 bases to trimming and J lost 9 bases, with 9 bases between them. The V gene's germline CDR1 is DFQATT and CDR2 SNEGSKA (reference sequence). The CDR3 spans 11 residues. Here the CDR3 reads CSASPGLEQFF. For the CDR3, the DNA is TGCAGTGCTAGCCCTGGGCTTGAGCAGTTCTTC.

The J gene is TRBJ2-3, the V gene TRBV20-1; 7 bases match TRBD2. CDR3 length: 16 amino acids. Germline V gene lookup returns CDR1 DFQATT and CDR2 SNEGSKA (reference sequence). Trimming cost V 0 bases and J 13 bases; bases outside gene matches: 19. In DNA form, the CDR3 reads TGCAGTGCTAGAGATCCGACTGCACCTAGACCGGGACTAAAGTATTTT. This codes for CSARDPTAPRPGLKYF.

This clonotype has a handful of counts. The genes are TRBV2 and TRBJ2-5; a possible D gene is TRBD2 (5 bases). With 3 bases removed from V and 5 bases from J, the gap between germline ends came to 7 bases. The CDR3 has 12 amino acids. Germline V gene sequence: CDR1 SNHLY, CDR2 FYNNEI. CDR3 bases: TGTGCCAGCAGTGACGGGGTGGAGACCCAGTACTTC. Its protein is CASSDGVETQYF.

The genes are TRBV20-1 and TRBJ2-7, with TRBD2 identical over 7 bases. Germline V gene lookup returns CDR1 DFQATT and CDR2 SNEGSKA (reference sequence). This CDR3 has 15 residues. Trimming removed 8 bases from V and 3 bases from J; junction bases left unmatched: 16. In DNA, the CDR3 is TGCAGTACTTGGAAGAGCGGGGCGGGTGACTACGAGCAGTACTTC. This codes for CSTWKSGAGDYEQYF.

This chain uses TRBV28 with TRBJ1-6; tentatively, D is TRBD1 (5 bases). With 2 bases removed from V and 1 base from J, the gap between germline ends came to 18 bases. Per germline, CDR1 MDHEN and CDR2 SYDVKM. This CDR3 is 19 amino acids long. The CDR3, as DNA: TGTGCCAGCAGTTTACTAGCGGGTGCAGGGATATCCTATAATTCACCCCTCCACTTT. This sequence encodes CASSLLAGAGISYNSPLHF.

This clonotype appeared once. The rearrangement joins TRBV9 to TRBJ2-7; the match to TRBD2 covers 12 bases. The germline V gene has CDR1 SGDLS and CDR2 YYNGEE. The V segment lost 3 bases and the J segment 4 bases; nucleotides outside the gene matches: 5. This CDR3 is built from 15 residues. The CDR3 DNA is TGTGCCAGCAGCGCATCCGGGACTAGCGGGTACGAGCAGTACTTC. The encoded protein is CASSASGTSGYEQYF.

The gene calls are TRBV14 and TRBJ1-2; D is unresolved. Germline V gives CDR1 SGHDN, CDR2 FVKESK. The CDR3 contains 16 residues. V was clipped by 1 base and J by 0 bases, with 12 bases between them. The CDR3 region has the DNA TGTGCCAGCAGCCAAGTATCGCGGGCGACTAACTATGGCTACACCTTC. The encoded protein is CASSQVSRATNYGYTF.

V and J are TRBV7-9 and TRBJ2-6; 9 bases are a match to TRBD1. The J segment lost 4 bases and the V segment lost 5 bases, leaving 15 bases of the junction unmatched. This CDR3 is 19 amino acids long. Germline lookup yields CDR1 SEHNR and CDR2 FQNEAQ (reference sequence). The CDR3, as DNA: TGTGCCAGCAGCGTAGACCGGGACAGGGTCCCCCTCGGGGCCAACGTCCTGACTTTC. Amino acids: CASSVDRDRVPLGANVLTF. Variable domain in full (rest from reference TRBV7-9 and TRBJ2-6): DTGVSQNPRHKITKRGQNVTFRCDPISEHNRLYWYRQTLGQGPEFLTYFQNEAQLEKSRLLSDRFSAERPKGSFSTLEIQRTEQGDSAMYLCASSVDRDRVPLGANVLTFGAGSRLTVL.

The chain uses TRBV28 and TRBJ2-4; 7 nucleotides match TRBD1. The J call may not be correct, given that the DNA end is closer to TRBJ2-7. Germline CDR1 and CDR2: MDHEN and SYDVKM. This CDR3 is built from 14 residues. CDR3 in amino acids: CASSNRGPPYEQYF. The CDR3, as DNA: TGTGCCAGCAGCAACAGGGGCCCCCCCTACGAGCAGTACTTC.

The chain couples TRBV18 to TRBJ2-7, with D possibly TRBD2 on 5 matching bases. Germline V gene sequence: CDR1 KGHSH, CDR2 LQKENI. The CDR3 has 11 amino acids. The V and J ends lost 6 bases and 8 bases respectively, with 11 bases between them. This CDR3 reads CASSRGLKQYF. CDR3 DNA: TGTGCCAGCTCCCGAGGACTTAAGCAGTACTTC.

V gene TRBV6-5 combines with J gene TRBJ2-2; the D is unclear. Trimming removed 0 bases from V and 6 bases from J, with 11 bases in between. The CDR3 sequence is 15 residues long. Germline V lookup: CDR1 MNHEY, CDR2 SVGAGI. DNA of the CDR3: TGTGCCAGCAGTTACTCGGCCGGAAAGGCCGGGGAGCTGTTTTTT. It is translated as CASSYSAGKAGELFF.

This chain connects TRBV12-3 or TRBV12-4 to TRBJ1-4; D is perhaps TRBD1 (6 bases). The CDR3 covers 14 residues. The ends were cut back, 6 bases at V and 6 bases at J, with 14 bases in the middle. CDR3 sequence (DNA): TGTGCCAGCAGGCCCGGGACATCGGATGAAAAACTGTTTTTT. This gives the protein CASRPGTSDEKLFF.

V is TRBV4-1 and J is TRBJ2-1; D is unresolved. The V end was cut by 3 bases, the J end by 7 bases, with 4 bases between. The CDR3 has 11 amino acids. Germline V gene sequence: CDR1 MGHRA, CDR2 YSYEKL. DNA of the CDR3: TGCGCCAGCAGCCAGATGAATGAGCAGTTCTTC. Translated: CASSQMNEQFF.

The chain employs TRBV30 and TRBJ2-3, with D perhaps TRBD2 (6 bases). CDR1 is GTSNPN, CDR2 SVGIG, per germline (reference sequence). This CDR3 region has 15 residues. Trimming removed 0 bases at V and 2 bases at J, with 12 bases between. CDR3 amino acids: CAWSVPSDVTDTQYF. The CDR3 DNA reads as TGTGCCTGGAGTGTACCTAGCGACGTCACAGATACGCAGTATTTT. Looking up the rest from reference TRBV30 and TRBJ2-3 gives the full variable domain: SQTIHQWPATLVQPVGSPLSLECTVEGTSNPNLYWYRQAAGRGLQLLFYSVGIGQISSEVPQNLSASRPQDRQFILSSKKLLLSDSGFYLCAWSVPSDVTDTQYFGPGTRLTVL.

The chain employs TRBV27 and TRBJ2-1, with 8 bases identical to TRBD2. Judging by the DNA end, TRBJ2-7 fits better; the J call may be wrong. There are 16 residues in the CDR3. The germline gives CDR1 MNHEY, CDR2 SMNVEV (reference sequence). DNA of the CDR3: TGTGCCAGCAGGGACCACGATAGCGGGGTCTACAATGAGCAGTACTTC. Residues: CASRDHDSGVYNEQYF.

The CDR3 region is CSVDRGSWGYTF. The CDR3 DNA is TGCAGTGTTGACAGGGGGTCGTGGGGCTACACCTTC. The chain uses TRBV20-1 and TRBJ1-2; 9 positions agree with TRBD1. Germline V CDR1 and CDR2: DFQATT, SNEGSKA (reference sequence). This CDR3 has 12 amino acids. J gave up 8 bases and V 7 bases, and 8 bases lay outside the gene matches.

This sequence joins TRBV29-1 and TRBJ2-1, with TRBD1 matching 10 bases. The trim removed 6 bases at V and 7 bases at J, leaving 9 bases unmatched. Germline CDR1 and CDR2: SQVTM and ANQGSEA. The length of the CDR3 is 14 residues. CDR3: CSVLRDRGTNEQFF. As DNA, the CDR3 is TGCAGCGTCCTCCGGGACAGGGGTACGAATGAGCAGTTCTTC.